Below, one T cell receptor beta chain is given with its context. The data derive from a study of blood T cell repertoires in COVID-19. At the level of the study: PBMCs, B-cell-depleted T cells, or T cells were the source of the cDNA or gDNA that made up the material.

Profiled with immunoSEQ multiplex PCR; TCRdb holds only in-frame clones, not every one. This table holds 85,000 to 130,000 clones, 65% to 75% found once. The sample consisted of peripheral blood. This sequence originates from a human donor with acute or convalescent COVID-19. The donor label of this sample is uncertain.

The CDR3 is CASSFRGAANQPQHF. DNA for the CDR3: TGTGCCAGCTCTTTTCGGGGGGCCGCAAATCAGCCCCAGCATTTT. This sequence joins TRBV6-5 and TRBJ1-5; D is possibly TRBD1 (6 bases). V lost 8 bases and J 4 bases, leaving 18 bases between the germline ends. The CDR3 extends over 15 amino acids. Germline V gene lookup returns CDR1 MNHEY and CDR2 SVGAGI.